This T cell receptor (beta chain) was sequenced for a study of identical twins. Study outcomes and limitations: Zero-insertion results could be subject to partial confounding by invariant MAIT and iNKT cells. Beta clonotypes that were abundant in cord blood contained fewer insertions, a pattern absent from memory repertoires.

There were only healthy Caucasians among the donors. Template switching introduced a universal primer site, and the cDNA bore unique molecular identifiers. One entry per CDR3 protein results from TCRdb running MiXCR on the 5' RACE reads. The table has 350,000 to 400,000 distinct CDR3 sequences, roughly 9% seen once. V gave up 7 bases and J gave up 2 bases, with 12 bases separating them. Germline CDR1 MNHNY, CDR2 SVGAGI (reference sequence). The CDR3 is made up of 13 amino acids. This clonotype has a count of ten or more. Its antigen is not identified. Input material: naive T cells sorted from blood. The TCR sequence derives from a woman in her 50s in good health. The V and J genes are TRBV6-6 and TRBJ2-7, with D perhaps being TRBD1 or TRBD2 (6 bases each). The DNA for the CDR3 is TGTGCCAGCATGACTAGGGGGGCCTACGAGCAGTACTTC. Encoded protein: CASMTRGAYEQYF.